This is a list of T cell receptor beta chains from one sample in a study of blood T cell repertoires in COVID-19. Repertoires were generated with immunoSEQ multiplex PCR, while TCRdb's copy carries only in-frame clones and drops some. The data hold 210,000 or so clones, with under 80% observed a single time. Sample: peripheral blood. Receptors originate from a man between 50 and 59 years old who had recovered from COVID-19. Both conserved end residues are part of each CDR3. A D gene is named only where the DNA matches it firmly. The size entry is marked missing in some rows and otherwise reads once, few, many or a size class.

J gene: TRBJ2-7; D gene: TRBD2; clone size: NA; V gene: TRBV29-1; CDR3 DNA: TGCAGCGTTGTGAAGGGACTAGCGGGAGGAGGGGAGCAGTACTTC; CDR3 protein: CSVVKGLAGGGEQYF
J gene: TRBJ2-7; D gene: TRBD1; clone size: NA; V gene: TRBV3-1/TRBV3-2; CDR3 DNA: TGTGCCAGCAGCCGAGCGGCGGGACAGGGGATATACGAGCAGTACTTC; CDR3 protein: CASSRAAGQGIYEQYF
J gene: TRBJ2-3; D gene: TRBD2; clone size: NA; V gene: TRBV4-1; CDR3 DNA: TGCGCCAGCAGCCAACCTAGCGGGAGTGGGACAGATACGCAGTATTTT; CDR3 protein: CASSQPSGSGTDTQYF
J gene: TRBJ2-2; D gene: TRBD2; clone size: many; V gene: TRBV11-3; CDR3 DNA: TGTGCCAGCAGCTTAAGCGGGATGTCGTACACCGGGGAGCTGTTTTTT; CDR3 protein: CASSLSGMSYTGELFF
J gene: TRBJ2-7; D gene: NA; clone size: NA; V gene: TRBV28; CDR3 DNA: TGTGCCAGCAGGGGCCGTACGGGGACCTACGAGCAGTACTTC; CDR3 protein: CASRGRTGTYEQYF
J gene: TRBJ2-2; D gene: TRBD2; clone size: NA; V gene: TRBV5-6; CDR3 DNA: TGTGCCAGCAGAGATATGACTAGCGGCACCGGGGAGCTGTTTTTT; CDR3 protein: CASRDMTSGTGELFF
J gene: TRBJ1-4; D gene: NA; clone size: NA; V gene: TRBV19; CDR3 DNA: TGTGCCAGTGGCGGGGGACTCTACTCAACTAATGAAAAACTGTTTTTT; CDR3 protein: CASGGGLYSTNEKLFF
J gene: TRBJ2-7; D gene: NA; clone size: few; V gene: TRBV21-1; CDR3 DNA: TGTGCCATCCCGGGGGGATCCTACGAGCAGTACTTC; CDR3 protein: CAIPGGSYEQYF
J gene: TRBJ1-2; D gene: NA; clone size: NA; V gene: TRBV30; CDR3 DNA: TGTGCCTGGAGTGTCCAATATGGCTACACCTTC; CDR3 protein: CAWSVQYGYTF
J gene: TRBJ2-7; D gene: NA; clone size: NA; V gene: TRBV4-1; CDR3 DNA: TGCGCCAGCAGCCAACACCCCCCGGGGTCTGGGACCTACGAGCAGTACTTC; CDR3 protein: CASSQHPPGSGTYEQYF
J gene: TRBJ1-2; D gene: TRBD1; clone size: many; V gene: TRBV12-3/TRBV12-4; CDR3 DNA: TGTGCCAGCAGTTTCGGATGGGGACAGAGGAAAAACTTC; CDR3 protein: CASSFGWGQRKNF
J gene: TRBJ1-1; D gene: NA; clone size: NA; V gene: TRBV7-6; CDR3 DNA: TGTGCCAGCAGCTTCGGAGGGAACACTGAAGCTTTCTTT; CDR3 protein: CASSFGGNTEAFF
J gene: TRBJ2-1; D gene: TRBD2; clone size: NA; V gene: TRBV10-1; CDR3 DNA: TGCGCCAGCAGCCGCGGACTAGCGGGACGCCTCGGGGAGCAGTTCTTC; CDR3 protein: CASSRGLAGRLGEQFF
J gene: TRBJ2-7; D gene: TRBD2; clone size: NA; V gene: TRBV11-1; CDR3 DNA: TGTGCCAGCATCCGCCAATCGGGACTAGCGGGAGACGAGCAGTACTTC; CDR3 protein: CASIRQSGLAGDEQYF
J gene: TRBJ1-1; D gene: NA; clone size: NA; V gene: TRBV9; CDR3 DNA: TGTGCCAGCAGCCCCCCGTTCGGTAGCACTGAAGCTTTCTTT; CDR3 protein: CASSPPFGSTEAFF
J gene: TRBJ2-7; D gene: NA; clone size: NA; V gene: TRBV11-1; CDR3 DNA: TGTGCCAGCAGCCGTACGAGCGCTACGAGCTCCTACGAGCAGTACTTC; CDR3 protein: CASSRTSATSSYEQYF
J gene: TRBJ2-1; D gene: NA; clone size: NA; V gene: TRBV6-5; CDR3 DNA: TGTGCCAGCAGTCAGAACAATGAGCAGTTCTTC; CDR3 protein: CASSQNNEQFF
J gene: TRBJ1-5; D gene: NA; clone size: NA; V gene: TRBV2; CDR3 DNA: TGTGCCAGCATGAGGGATAGCAATCAGCCCCAGCATTTT; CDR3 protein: CASMRDSNQPQHF
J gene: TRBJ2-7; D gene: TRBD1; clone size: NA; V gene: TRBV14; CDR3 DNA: TGTGCCAGCAGCCAAGTAGGGACAGGGGTCGGGGAGCAGTACTTC; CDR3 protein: CASSQVGTGVGEQYF
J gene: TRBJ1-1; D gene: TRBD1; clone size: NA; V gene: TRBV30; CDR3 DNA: TGTGCCTGGAGTGTCGGTACAATTCCATGGACAGGAACGTGGAACACTGAAGCTTTCTTT; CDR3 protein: CAWSVGTIPWTGTWNTEAFF
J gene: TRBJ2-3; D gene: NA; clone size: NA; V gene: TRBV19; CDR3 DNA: TGTGCCAGTAGTATAGGGCGGTTTGTGGTAGATACGCAGTATTTT; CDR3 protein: CASSIGRFVVDTQYF
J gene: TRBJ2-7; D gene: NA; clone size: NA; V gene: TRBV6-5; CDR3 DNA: TGTGCCAGCAGTTACGATCTAGCAAGCAACGAGCAGTACTTC; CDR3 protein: CASSYDLASNEQYF
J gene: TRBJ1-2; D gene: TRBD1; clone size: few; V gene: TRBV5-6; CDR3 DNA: TGTGCCAGCAGCTTGGCGACAGGGGTTAGTGGCTACACCTTC; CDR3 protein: CASSLATGVSGYTF
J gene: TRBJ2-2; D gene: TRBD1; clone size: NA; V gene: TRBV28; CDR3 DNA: TGTGCCGGACAGGGGGTAGTTACCGGGGAGCTGTTTTTT; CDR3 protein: CAGQGVVTGELFF
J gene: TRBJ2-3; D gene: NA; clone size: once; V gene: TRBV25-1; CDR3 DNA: TGTGCCAGCAGTGATTGGGGGACTGCCACAGATACGCAGTATTTT; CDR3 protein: CASSDWGTATDTQYF
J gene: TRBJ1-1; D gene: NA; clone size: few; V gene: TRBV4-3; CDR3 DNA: TGCGCCAGCAGCGCAGGTAGGGGGACTGAAGCTTTCTTT; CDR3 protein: CASSAGRGTEAFF
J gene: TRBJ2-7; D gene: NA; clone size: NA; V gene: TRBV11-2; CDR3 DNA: TGTGCCAGCAGCTTAGACTCAGCGACCTACGAGCAGTACTTC; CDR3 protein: CASSLDSATYEQYF
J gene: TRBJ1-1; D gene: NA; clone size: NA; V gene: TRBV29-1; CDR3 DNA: TGCAGCGTTATACGGACACCCAGGCGGACTGAAGCTTTCTTT; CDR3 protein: CSVIRTPRRTEAFF
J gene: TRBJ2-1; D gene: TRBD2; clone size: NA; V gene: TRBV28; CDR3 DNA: TGTGCCAGCACAGAGCGGGAGGGCCGGTACAATGAGCAGTTCTTC; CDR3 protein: CASTEREGRYNEQFF
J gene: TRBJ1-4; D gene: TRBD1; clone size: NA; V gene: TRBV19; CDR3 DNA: TGTGCCAGTACCACAGGGGACCACGGTAATGAAAAACTGTTTTTT; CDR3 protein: CASTTGDHGNEKLFF
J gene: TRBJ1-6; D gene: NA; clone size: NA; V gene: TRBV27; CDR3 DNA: TGTGCCAGCAGTATTGGAGTCAATTCACCCCTCCACTTT; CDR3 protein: CASSIGVNSPLHF
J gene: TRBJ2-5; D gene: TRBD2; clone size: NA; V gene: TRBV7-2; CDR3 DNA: TGTGCCAGCAGCTCCGTTGGAGCGGGGATCCAAGAGACCCAGTACTTC; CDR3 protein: CASSSVGAGIQETQYF
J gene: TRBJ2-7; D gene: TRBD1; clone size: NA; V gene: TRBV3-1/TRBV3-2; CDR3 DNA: TGTGCCAGCGGGGACAGGAGAGCCTACGAGCAGTACTTC; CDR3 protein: CASGDRRAYEQYF
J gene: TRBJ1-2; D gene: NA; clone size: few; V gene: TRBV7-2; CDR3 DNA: TGTGCCAGCAGCTTAGGGAAAGGGGTCTTCGGCTACACCTTC; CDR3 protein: CASSLGKGVFGYTF
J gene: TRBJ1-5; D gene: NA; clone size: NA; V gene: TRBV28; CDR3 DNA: TGTGCCAGCAGTTTAACGGGGAGGGGGAATCAGCCCCAGCATTTT; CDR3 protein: CASSLTGRGNQPQHF
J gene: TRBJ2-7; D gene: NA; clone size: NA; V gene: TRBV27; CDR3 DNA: TGTGCCAGCAGTGGCACCTACGAGCAGTACTTC; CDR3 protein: CASSGTYEQYF
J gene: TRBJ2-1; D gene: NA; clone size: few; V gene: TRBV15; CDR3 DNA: TGTGCCACCAGCAGGGGAGAGGCTAGCGAGAGCTCCTACAATGAGCAGTTCTTC; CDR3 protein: CATSRGEASESSYNEQFF
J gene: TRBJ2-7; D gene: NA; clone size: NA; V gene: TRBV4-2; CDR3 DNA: TGTGCCAGCAGCCAAGATGTCAAGGGGCTCGAGCAGTACTTC; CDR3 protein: CASSQDVKGLEQYF
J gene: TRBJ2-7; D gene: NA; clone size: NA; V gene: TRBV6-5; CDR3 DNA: TGTGCCAGCAGTTACGCCGACCGGGACTACGAGCAGTACTTC; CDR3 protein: CASSYADRDYEQYF
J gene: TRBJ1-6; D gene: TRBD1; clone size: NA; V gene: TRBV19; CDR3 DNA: TGTGCCAGTTCCCGGGACAGGGAGAATTCACCCCTCCACTTT; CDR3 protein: CASSRDRENSPLHF
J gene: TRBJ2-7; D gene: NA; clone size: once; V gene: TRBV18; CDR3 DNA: TGTGCCAGCTCACGAAGGGAATCACTAGAGCGCGAGCAGTACTTC; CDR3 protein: CASSRRESLEREQYF
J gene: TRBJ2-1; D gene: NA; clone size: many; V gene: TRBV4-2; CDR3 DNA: TGTGCCAGCAGCCCTCCCACGGGGAGCTCCTACAATGAGCAGTTCTTC; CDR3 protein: CASSPPTGSSYNEQFF
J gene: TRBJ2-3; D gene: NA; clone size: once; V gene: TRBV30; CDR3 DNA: TGTGCCTGGAGTGTACCCGGGGGCACAGATACGCAGTATTTT; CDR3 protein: CAWSVPGGTDTQYF
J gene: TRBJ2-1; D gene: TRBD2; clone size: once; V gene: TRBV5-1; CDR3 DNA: TGCGCCAGCAGCTTAACTAGCGGGATAGGTGAGCAGTTCTTC; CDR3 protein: CASSLTSGIGEQFF
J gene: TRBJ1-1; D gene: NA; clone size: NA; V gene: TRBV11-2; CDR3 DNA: TGTGCCAGCAGCTTATTCGGGGTGTCTGGAGCTTTCTTT; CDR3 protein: CASSLFGVSGAFF